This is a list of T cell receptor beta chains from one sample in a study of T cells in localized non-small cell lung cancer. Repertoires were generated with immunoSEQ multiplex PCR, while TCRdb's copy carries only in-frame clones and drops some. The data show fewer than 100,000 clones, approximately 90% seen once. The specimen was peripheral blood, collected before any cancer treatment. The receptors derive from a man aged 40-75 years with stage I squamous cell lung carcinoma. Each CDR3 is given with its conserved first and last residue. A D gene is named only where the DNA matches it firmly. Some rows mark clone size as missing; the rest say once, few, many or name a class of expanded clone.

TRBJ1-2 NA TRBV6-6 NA CASSHLREAGNYGYTF TGTGCCAGCAGTCACCTAAGGGAGGCCGGGAACTATGGCTACACCTTC
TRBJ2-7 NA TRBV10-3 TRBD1 CAISGGQTKLAYEQYF TGTGCCATCAGTGGGGGACAGACGAAATTAGCCTACGAGCAGTACTTC
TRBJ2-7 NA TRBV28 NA CASSLRAVTTEQYF TGTGCCAGCAGTTTAAGGGCTGTAACAACAGAGCAGTACTTC
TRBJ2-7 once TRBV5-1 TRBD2 CASRTSGGATYEQYF TGCGCCAGCAGAACTAGCGGGGGGGCCACCTACGAGCAGTACTTC
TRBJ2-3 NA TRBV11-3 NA CASSSRPGDTQYF TGTGCCAGCAGCTCCCGACCGGGAGATACGCAGTATTTT
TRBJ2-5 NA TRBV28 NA CASSPTWAVQETQYF TGTGCCAGCAGTCCCACCTGGGCAGTACAAGAGACCCAGTACTTC
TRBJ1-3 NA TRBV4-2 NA CASSSGTGNTIYF TGTGCCAGCAGTTCTGGGACCGGAAACACCATATATTTT
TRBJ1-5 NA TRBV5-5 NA CASSLLAGQPQHF TGTGCCAGCAGCCTCTTAGCGGGTCAGCCCCAGCATTTT
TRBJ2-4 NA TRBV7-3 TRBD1 CASSQGQGQNIQYF TGTGCCAGCAGCCAAGGACAGGGTCAAAACATTCAGTACTTC
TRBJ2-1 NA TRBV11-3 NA CASSLGAGNVRENEQFF TGTGCCAGCAGCTTAGGGGCAGGGAACGTGAGGGAGAATGAGCAGTTCTTC
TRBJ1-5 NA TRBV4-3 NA CASSQGQWSNQPQHF TGCGCCAGCAGCCAAGGCCAGTGGAGCAATCAGCCCCAGCATTTT
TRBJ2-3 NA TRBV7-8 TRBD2 CASSFLAGGRDTQYF TGTGCCAGCAGCTTCCTAGCGGGGGGAAGAGATACGCAGTATTTT
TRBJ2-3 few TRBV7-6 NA CASSLRDFSKDTQYF TGTGCCAGCAGCCTTCGGGACTTTTCTAAAGATACGCAGTATTTT
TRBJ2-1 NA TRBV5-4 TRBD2 CASSLRGLVTDEQFF TGTGCCAGCAGCTTAAGGGGACTAGTCACCGATGAGCAGTTCTTC
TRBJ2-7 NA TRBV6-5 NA CAISDRRPDKQYF TGTGCCATCAGTGATAGGAGGCCTGACAAGCAGTACTTC
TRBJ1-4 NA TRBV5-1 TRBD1 CASSSIPTGGNEKLFF TGCGCCAGCAGCTCAATCCCAACAGGGGGGAATGAAAAACTGTTTTTT
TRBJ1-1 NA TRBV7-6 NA CASSLEAGLNTEAFF TGTGCCAGCAGCTTAGAGGCGGGATTGAACACTGAAGCTTTCTTT
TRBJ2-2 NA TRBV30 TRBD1 CAWSRQGSGELFF TGTGCCTGGAGCCGACAGGGGTCCGGGGAGCTGTTTTTT
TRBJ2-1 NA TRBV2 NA CASSDMARADNEQFF TGTGCCAGCAGTGATATGGCCAGGGCCGACAATGAGCAGTTCTTC
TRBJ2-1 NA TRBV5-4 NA CASSSMGAPHNEQFF TGTGCCAGCAGCTCCATGGGGGCCCCACACAATGAGCAGTTCTTC
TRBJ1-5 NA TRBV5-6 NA CASSWRVQGSLNQPQHF TGTGCCAGCAGCTGGAGGGTACAGGGTTCCCTTAATCAGCCCCAGCATTTT
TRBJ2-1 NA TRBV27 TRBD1 CASSLEGQGRNEQFF TGTGCCAGCAGTTTGGAGGGACAGGGACGAAATGAGCAGTTCTTC
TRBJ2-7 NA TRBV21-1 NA CASSKNEGTYEQYF TGTGCCAGCAGCAAAAATGAGGGGACCTACGAGCAGTACTTC
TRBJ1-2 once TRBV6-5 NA CASRRTINYGYTF TGTGCCAGCAGACGGACGATTAACTATGGCTACACCTTC
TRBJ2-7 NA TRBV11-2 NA CASTRGSISYEQYF TGTGCCAGCACCCGAGGCAGCATCTCCTACGAGCAGTACTTC
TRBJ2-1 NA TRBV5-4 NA CASSRQDNEQFF TGTGCCAGCAGTAGACAGGACAATGAGCAGTTCTTC
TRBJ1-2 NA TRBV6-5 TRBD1 CASSIMTGVNYGYTF TGTGCCAGCAGTATTATGACAGGGGTGAACTATGGCTACACCTTC
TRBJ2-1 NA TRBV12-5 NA CASLNRPIYNEQFF TGTGCTAGCTTAAATCGACCCATCTACAATGAGCAGTTCTTC
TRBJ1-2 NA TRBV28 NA CASRRQGGYGYTF TGTGCCAGTCGACGCCAAGGAGGATATGGCTACACCTTC
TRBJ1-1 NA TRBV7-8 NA CASSYSLDFPNTEAFF TGTGCCAGCAGTTACTCTTTGGACTTCCCGAACACTGAAGCTTTCTTT
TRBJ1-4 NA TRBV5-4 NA CASSLQDSDGDEKLFF TGTGCCAGCAGCCTGCAAGACTCGGACGGGGATGAAAAACTGTTTTTT
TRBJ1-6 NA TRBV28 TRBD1 CASSSGQVNSPLHF TGTGCCAGCAGTTCGGGACAGGTTAATTCACCCCTCCACTTT
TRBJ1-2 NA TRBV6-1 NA CASSERIYGYTF TGTGCCAGCAGTGAACGGATTTATGGCTACACCTTC
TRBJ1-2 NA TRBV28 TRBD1 CASTSGGVSYTF TGTGCCAGCACCTCAGGGGGAGTAAGCTACACCTTC
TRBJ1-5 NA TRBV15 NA CATSRVRQDQPQHF TGTGCCACCAGCAGAGTCCGACAAGATCAGCCCCAGCATTTT
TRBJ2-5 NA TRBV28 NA CASSHTWGAQGKTQYF TGTGCCAGCAGTCATACTTGGGGGGCGCAGGGGAAGACCCAGTACTTC
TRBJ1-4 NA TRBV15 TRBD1 CATSRGGGQADEKLFF TGTGCCACCAGCAGAGGGGGGGGACAGGCGGATGAAAAACTGTTTTTT
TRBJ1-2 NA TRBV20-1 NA CSATLLGYTF TGCAGTGCTACTTTGCTTGGCTACACCTTC
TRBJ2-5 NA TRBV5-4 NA CASSSSGGYQETQYF TGTGCCAGCAGCTCTAGTGGAGGGTACCAAGAGACCCAGTACTTC
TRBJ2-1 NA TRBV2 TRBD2 CASSDPGGTYNEQFF TGTGCCAGCAGTGATCCGGGGGGGACCTACAATGAGCAGTTCTTC
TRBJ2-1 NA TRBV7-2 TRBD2 CASSRGGTPYNEQFF TGTGCCAGCAGCCGCGGGGGTACTCCCTACAATGAGCAGTTCTTC
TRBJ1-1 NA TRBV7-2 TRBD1 CASSGQGQGITEAFF TGTGCCAGCAGCGGACAAGGACAGGGTATCACTGAAGCTTTCTTT
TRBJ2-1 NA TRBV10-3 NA CAIRAEPSYNEQFF TGTGCCATCAGAGCCGAGCCCTCCTACAATGAGCAGTTCTTC
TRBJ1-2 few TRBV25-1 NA CASSDWTRRGYTF TGTGCCAGCAGTGACTGGACACGGCGGGGCTACACCTTC
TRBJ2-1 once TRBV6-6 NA CASSYEGLGGNEQFF TGTGCCAGCAGTTACGAGGGACTTGGGGGCAATGAGCAGTTCTTC
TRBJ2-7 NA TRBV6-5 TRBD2 CASTASGGHSYEQYF TGTGCCAGCACCGCCAGCGGGGGGCACTCCTACGAGCAGTACTTC
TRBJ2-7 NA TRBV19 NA CASSNADPVPGEQYF TGTGCCAGTAGTAACGCCGATCCAGTACCAGGCGAGCAGTACTTC
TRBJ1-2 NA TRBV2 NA CASSEAPLGGYTF TGTGCCAGCAGTGAAGCGCCGCTAGGAGGCTACACCTTC
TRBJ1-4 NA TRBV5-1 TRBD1 CASSPGTGEGEKLFF TGCGCCAGCAGCCCCGGGACAGGAGAAGGAGAAAAACTGTTTTTT
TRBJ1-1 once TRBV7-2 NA CASSLVPTKGYEAFF TGTGCCAGCAGCTTAGTTCCGACAAAGGGTTACGAAGCTTTCTTT
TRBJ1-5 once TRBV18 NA CASSRSALAALNQPQHF TGTGCCAGCTCACGCTCAGCATTGGCAGCTCTTAATCAGCCCCAGCATTTT
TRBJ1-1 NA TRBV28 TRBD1 CASSFGTDEAFF TGTGCCAGCAGTTTCGGGACAGATGAAGCTTTCTTT